The 14 T cell receptor beta chains below all came from one sample that was sequenced in a study of blood T cells in healthy people across ages. Together with a sample-barcoded 5' primer, a J-beta primer mix was included in a second PCR lasting 7 to 11 cycles. A single record per CDR3 protein comes from TCRdb applying MiXCR to the 5' RACE reads. The table includes 650,000 to 1,000,000 distinct CDR3 sequences, 35% to 60% detected once. The specimen was blood. The receptor set was obtained from a man aged 80 or over in good health.

The chain links TRBV13 to TRBJ2-5; a weak D match, TRBD1 (6 bases). Germline CDR1 is PRHDT and CDR2 is FYEKMQ (reference sequence). V was pared by 4 bases and J by 5 bases, with 14 bases between. This CDR3 is built from 14 residues. DNA for the CDR3: TGTGCCAGCAGCTGGACGACAGGAAGGGAGACCCAGTACTTC. It is translated as CASSWTTGRETQYF.

This chain joins TRBV9 and TRBJ2-7, with a weak D call TRBD2 (6 bases). TRBJ2-5 explains the end of the DNA better; the J call may be wrong. This CDR3 comprises 11 residues. In germline, CDR1 is SGDLS, CDR2 YYNGEE. The CDR3 region is CASGGMETQYF. The CDR3 bases are TGTGCCAGCGGGGGGATGGAGACCCAGTACTTC.

Comments on this clonotype: One base away lies a much larger clone, so this may be a sequencing read error. This chain connects TRBV12-3 or TRBV12-4 to TRBJ2-1, with D perhaps TRBD1 (6 bases). The CDR3 contains 15 residues. Between the trimmed V and J ends, which lost 5 bases and 9 bases, there was a span of 20 bases. The DNA of the CDR3 is TGTGCCAGCAGTCCCGCCAGGGGAGAAGGTGCTGAGCAGTTCTTC. Amino acid sequence: CASSPARGEGAEQFF.

This chain connects TRBV20-1 to TRBJ2-1, with 12 positions matching TRBD2. The CDR3 contains 16 residues. CDR1 DFQATT and CDR2 SNEGSKA come from the germline V gene (reference sequence). V dropped 6 bases and J dropped 8; count of bases not matched to a gene: 14. The chain's CDR3 is CSARLAGVPFSDEQFF. The DNA for the CDR3 is TGCAGTGCAAGACTAGCGGGGGTCCCTTTTAGTGATGAGCAGTTCTTC.

This chain joins TRBV5-6 and TRBJ1-2; 11 nucleotides agree with TRBD1. The ends lost 2 bases at V and 7 bases at J; junction bases unmatched: 10. CDR3 size: 16 residues. Germline V lookup: CDR1 SGHDT, CDR2 YYEEEE. CDR3: CASSFFGQGAYSGYTF. The CDR3 coding sequence is TGTGCCAGCAGCTTTTTTGGACAGGGGGCGTATAGTGGCTACACCTTC. Variable domain in full (rest from reference TRBV5-6 and TRBJ1-2): DAGVTQSPTHLIKTRGQQVTLRCSPKSGHDTVSWYQQALGQGPQFIFQYYEEEERQRGNFPDRFSGHQFPNYSSELNVNALLLGDSALYLCASSFFGQGAYSGYTFGSGTRLTVV.

In DNA form, the CDR3 reads TGCAGTGCAGCCGGGACTAGCGGGAACCCCTACGAGCAGTACTTC. The encoded protein is CSAAGTSGNPYEQYF. The rearrangement joins TRBV20-1 to TRBJ2-7; the match to TRBD2 covers 13 bases. The CDR3 covers 15 residues. The V and J ends lost 6 bases and 2 bases, in that order; junction bases with no gene match: 7. Looked up from germline, CDR1 is DFQATT and CDR2 is SNEGSKA (reference sequence).

This clonotype has only a few counts. This chain joins TRBV21-1 and TRBJ2-1; the table gives TRBD2 as D, unverified against the DNA. TRBV21-1 is recorded as a pseudogene. This CDR3 is built from 16 residues. CDR3 residues: CASSKVGVAADNEQFF. CDR3 nucleotides: TGTGCCAGCAGCAAAGTTGGGGTAGCGGCAGACAATGAGCAGTTCTTC.

Only a few counts were recorded for this clonotype. The CDR3 loop is CSARGTALYGYTF. CDR3 nucleotide sequence: TGCAGTGCTAGAGGGACGGCCCTCTATGGCTACACCTTC. The rearrangement joins TRBV20-1 to TRBJ1-2; D is unclear. Germline lookup yields CDR1 DFQATT and CDR2 SNEGSKA (reference sequence). Trimming took off 1 base at V and 4 bases at J, with 10 bases between the two ends. The CDR3 is 13 residues long.

This rearrangement joins TRBV4-3 to TRBJ2-5, with TRBD1 matching over 9 bases. V lost 1 base, J lost 4 bases, and 10 bases stayed unmatched. This CDR3 contains 17 residues. Germline CDR1 and CDR2: LGHNA and YSLEER. The CDR3 loop is CASSQARGTGNGETQYF. In nucleotides, the CDR3 is TGCGCCAGCAGCCAAGCCCGGGGGACAGGGAACGGAGAGACCCAGTACTTC.

V usage is TRBV10-3 and J usage is TRBJ2-7; TRBD1 aligns across 9 bases. The DNA end is more similar to TRBJ2-5, so the J call may be wrong. The CDR3 length is 17 residues. Germline loops: CDR1 ENHRY, CDR2 SYGVKD. CDR3 bases: TGTGCCATCAGTGAACCGGGACAGGGAAGGGTTGAAGAGACCCAGTACTTC. Its translation is CAISEPGQGRVEETQYF.

This chain uses TRBV4-2 with TRBJ2-1; 13 bases are shared with TRBD2. J gave up 8 bases and V 3 bases, and 7 bases lay outside the gene matches. CDR1 and CDR2 from the germline V gene are LGHNA and YNFKEQ. The CDR3 extends over 16 amino acids. In DNA form, the CDR3 reads TGTGCCAGCAGCCATGCACTAGCGGGGGGGCCCCATGAGCAGTTCTTC. Residues: CASSHALAGGPHEQFF.

The rearrangement uses TRBV29-1 and TRBJ2-3, with no clear D. This CDR3 comprises 10 residues. V was pared by 5 bases and J by 5 bases, with 5 bases between. Germline V gives CDR1 SQVTM, CDR2 ANQGSEA. CDR3: CSVFGDTQYF. The CDR3 DNA reads as TGCAGCGTTTTCGGAGATACGCAGTATTTT.

Only a few counts were recorded for this clonotype. The chain is built from TRBV25-1 and TRBJ1-2, with a possible D match to TRBD1 (6 bases). This CDR3 spans 16 amino acids. V shed 3 bases and J shed 4 bases, with 18 bases lying between them. In germline, CDR1 is MGHDK, CDR2 SYGVNS. The CDR3 bases are TGTGCCAGCAGTGACCCAGGAGTGCCAGGGGCCTATGGCTACACCTTC. As protein: CASSDPGVPGAYGYTF.

The chain links TRBV6-5 to TRBJ1-1; D uncertain. Trimming took off 8 bases at V and 2 bases at J, with 6 bases between the two ends. This CDR3 is built from 11 residues. The germline gives CDR1 MNHEY, CDR2 SVGAGI. CDR3 residues: CASYKNTEAFF. The CDR3 nucleotides are TGTGCCAGCTATAAAAACACTGAAGCTTTCTTT.